The 29 T cell receptor beta chains below come from one sample, sequenced in a study of early T cells in non-severe SARS-CoV-2 infection. TCRdb passed the 5' RACE reads through MiXCR, listing each CDR3 protein once. The profile covers about 60,000 distinct CDR3 sequences, with roughly an eighth appearing a single time and more than 7.5% taken by the ten largest. Sequences were obtained from whole blood. The source is an adult who was a healthcare worker with PCR-confirmed SARS-CoV-2 infection or an uninfected control (not recorded which).

In the case of this clonotype: Possible read error: a much larger clone is one base away. The chain employs TRBV29-1 and TRBJ1-4; unclear D gene. The CDR3 has 11 residues. Per the germline V gene, CDR1 is SQVTM and CDR2 is ANQGSEA. V was pared by 4 bases and J by 6 bases, with 6 bases between. The CDR3 protein is CSVAPDEKLFF. CDR3 DNA sequence: TGCAGCGTTGCCCCGGATGAAAAACTGTTTTTT.

This clonotype showed up many times. The chain recombines TRBV29-1 with TRBJ2-1; D gene unclear. The germline V and J ends were trimmed by 3 bases and 0 bases, with 9 bases remaining between them. Germline V CDR1 and CDR2: SQVTM, ANQGSEA. This CDR3 has 14 residues. The CDR3 region has the DNA TGCAGCGTTGACCCGGTGGGCTCCTACAATGAGCAGTTCTTC. This translates into CSVDPVGSYNEQFF.

The chain has TRBV12-3 or TRBV12-4 and TRBJ1-2; the match to TRBD1 covers 7 bases. V trimming: 7 bases; J trimming: 6 bases; junction bases outside the gene matches: 11. CDR3 size: 14 residues. The CDR3 nucleotides are TGTGCCAGCAAGCCACAGGACAGGCCTCATGGCTACACCTTC. It translates to CASKPQDRPHGYTF.

This clonotype was seen a handful of times. The J gene is TRBJ2-7, the V gene TRBV2; no reliable D call. V shed 7 bases and J shed 6 bases, with 7 bases lying between them. Per germline, CDR1 SNHLY and CDR2 FYNNEI. The CDR3 spans 10 residues. This CDR3 reads CASKDREQYF. The DNA of the CDR3 is TGTGCCAGCAAGGACCGCGAGCAGTACTTC.

The chain uses TRBV14 and TRBJ2-3; 8 positions match TRBD1. The germline V gene encodes CDR1 SGHDN and CDR2 FVKESK. J gave up 3 bases and V 5 bases, and 7 bases lay outside the gene matches. The CDR3 runs 15 residues. The CDR3 loop is CASSSTGGRTDTQYF. The CDR3 DNA reads TGTGCCAGCAGCTCTACAGGGGGTAGGACAGATACGCAGTATTTT.

This clonotype has ten or more counts. The chain recombines TRBV3-1 with TRBJ1-3; weak D call: TRBD1 (5 bases). From germline, CDR1 is LGHDT and CDR2 YNNKEL (reference sequence). Trimming removed 0 bases from V and 3 bases from J, with 12 bases in between. This CDR3 region has 16 residues. CDR3 DNA: TGTGCCAGCAGCCAAGATCGGACAACCTATGGAAACACCATATATTTT. Translating it yields CASSQDRTTYGNTIYF.

The chain combines TRBV5-1 with TRBJ2-2; perhaps TRBD2 as D (5 bases). The V and J ends lost 9 bases and 1 base respectively, with 10 bases between them. This CDR3 contains 13 residues. Germline V gene data show CDR1 as SGHRS and CDR2 as YFSETQ. The CDR3 nucleotides read TGCGCCACCGGCGAGGGGAACACCGGGGAGCTGTTTTTT. This codes for CATGEGNTGELFF.

V usage is TRBV24-1 and J usage is TRBJ2-1; 13 nucleotides match TRBD2. The CDR3 contains 14 residues. Germline assignment: CDR1 KGHDR and CDR2 SFDVKD. J was trimmed by 6 bases and V by 9 bases; bases with no gene match: 4. For the CDR3, the DNA is TGTGCCACCTCCTGGACTAGCGGGAGCAATGAGCAGTTCTTC. Its protein product is CATSWTSGSNEQFF.

This clonotype was picked up a small number of times. This sequence joins TRBV7-2 and TRBJ1-1; TRBD1 agrees at 10 bases. This CDR3 comprises 15 residues. The trim removed 6 bases at V and 1 base at J, leaving 5 bases unmatched. The V gene's germline CDR1 is SGHTA and CDR2 FQGNSA. CDR3 in DNA: TGTGCCAGCAGGGGAAGACAGGGGGCGAACACTGAAGCTTTCTTT. Translating gives CASRGRQGANTEAFF.

This clonotype turned up a few times. The chain links TRBV10-3 to TRBJ2-7; possible D gene TRBD1, 5 bases. The CDR3 totals 12 residues. Germline CDR1 ENHRY, CDR2 SYGVKD. V dropped 5 bases and J dropped 2 bases, with 7 bases sitting between them. CDR3 bases: TGTGCCATCAGTTTAGGGGCCTACGAGCAGTACTTC. It yields the protein CAISLGAYEQYF.

This clonotype was seen just once. CDR3 nucleotides: TGCGCCAGCAGCCAAAGGGGAGGGATCCCCTATGGCTACACCTTC. Translated, it gives CASSQRGGIPYGYTF. The rearrangement joins TRBV5-1 to TRBJ1-2, with a weak D call TRBD1 (5 bases). Germline-derived CDR1 and CDR2 are SGHRS and YFSETQ. The CDR3 consists of 15 residues. V was cut by 4 bases and J by 4 bases, with 17 bases left in between.

The chain has TRBV30 and TRBJ1-2; D uncertain. V lost 0 bases and J 10 bases, leaving 9 bases between the germline ends. Germline V gene lookup returns CDR1 GTSNPN and CDR2 SVGIG (reference sequence). This CDR3 has 11 amino acids. CDR3 nucleotides: TGTGCCTGGAGTGTAAGGGCAGACTACACCTTC. Its protein product is CAWSVRADYTF. The variable domain in full, completed from reference TRBV30 and TRBJ1-2, reads SQTIHQWPATLVQPVGSPLSLECTVEGTSNPNLYWYRQAAGRGLQLLFYSVGIGQISSEVPQNLSASRPQDRQFILSSKKLLLSDSGFYLCAWSVRADYTFGSGTRLTVV.

This clonotype was counted between two and nine times. The J gene is TRBJ2-7, the V gene TRBV12-3 or TRBV12-4, with D possibly TRBD2 on 6 matching bases. V was pared by 0 bases and J by 0 bases, with 12 bases between. The CDR3 loop spans 16 amino acids. This CDR3 is CASSLAGGGVSYEQYF. The CDR3 coding sequence is TGTGCCAGCAGTTTAGCTGGCGGCGGGGTCTCCTACGAGCAGTACTTC.

In its sample, this clonotype was seen a few times. The rearrangement joins TRBV7-9 to TRBJ2-7; D may be TRBD1 or TRBD2 (5 bases each). The V gene's germline CDR1 is SEHNR and CDR2 FQNEAQ (reference sequence). Trimming stripped 5 bases from V and 0 bases from J, with 14 bases between. The CDR3 consists of 15 residues. CDR3 coding DNA: TGTGCCAGCAGCCCCCCGGGGCGTGCCTCCTACGAGCAGTACTTC. Amino acids: CASSPPGRASYEQYF.

This clonotype has at least ten counts. Its ends do not fully match the called genes, so a read error is possible. The chain recombines TRBV7-7 with TRBJ1-6; D ambiguous. Germline loops: CDR1 SSHAT, CDR2 FNYEAQ (reference sequence). There are 14 residues in the CDR3. The DNA for the CDR3 is TGTGCTAGCAGCTTTGCACGCTTGTATTCACCCCTCCACTTT. Residues: CASSFARLYSPLHF.

The chain joins TRBV28 to TRBJ1-2; tentatively, D is TRBD1 (5 bases). There are 13 residues in the CDR3. V was shortened by 10 bases and J by 5 bases, with 17 bases between the two germline ends. Germline CDR1 is MDHEN and CDR2 is SYDVKM. CDR3 nucleotide sequence: TGTGCCACCCCGGGACCCGAGAATTATGGCTACACCTTC. Translation gives CATPGPENYGYTF.

This clonotype was counted many times. This chain connects TRBV18 to TRBJ2-7; D not certain. Per germline, CDR1 KGHSH and CDR2 LQKENI. Trimming left V 0 bases short and J 4 bases short, with 7 bases between. The CDR3 is 13 amino acids. The CDR3 loop is CASSPPESYEQYF. The CDR3 nucleotides read TGTGCCAGCTCACCACCGGAGAGTTACGAGCAGTACTTC. The full variable domain, in which reference TRBV18 and TRBJ2-7 provide the parts outside the CDR3, is NAGVMQNPRHLVRRRGQEARLRCSPMKGHSHVYWYRQLPEEGLKFMVYLQKENIIDESGMPKERFSAEFPKEGPSILRIQQVVRGDSAAYFCASSPPESYEQYFGPGTRLTVT.

The chain couples TRBV7-2 to TRBJ2-3; D remains ambiguous. V was pared by 0 bases and J by 4 bases, with 8 bases between. Germline CDR1 and CDR2: SGHTA and FQGNSA. The CDR3 runs 14 residues. The CDR3 nucleotides are TGTGCCAGCAGCTTAGCCCACAGTGCAGATACGCAGTATTTT. Its translation: CASSLAHSADTQYF.

This clonotype was counted ten times or more. This rearrangement joins TRBV20-1 to TRBJ2-3; D is ambiguous. This CDR3 has 14 amino acids. Germline V gene lookup returns CDR1 DFQATT and CDR2 SNEGSKA (reference sequence). Trimming stripped 3 bases from V and 0 bases from J, with 10 bases between. CDR3: CSARYPPSTDTQYF. The CDR3 nucleotides read TGCAGTGCTAGGTACCCTCCCAGCACAGATACGCAGTATTTT.

The table lists this clonotype with a few counts. The chain has TRBV3-1 and TRBJ2-5, with 12 nucleotides matching TRBD2. Germline-derived CDR1 and CDR2 are LGHDT and YNNKEL (reference sequence). This CDR3 contains 15 residues. After removal of 5 bases from V and 5 bases from J, the junction contained 6 bases not matched to a gene. In DNA, the CDR3 is TGTGCCAGCAGCTTGACTAGCGGGAGCCGGGAGACCCAGTACTTC. This codes for CASSLTSGSRETQYF.

This clonotype has at least ten counts. The genes are TRBV28 and TRBJ2-7, with unresolved D. CDR1 is MDHEN and CDR2 is SYDVKM in the germline V gene. The CDR3 contains 11 residues. V lost 8 bases to trimming and J lost 3 bases, with 8 bases between them. The CDR3 DNA reads TGTGCCAGCTACTCACGCTACGAGCAGTACTTC. Amino acid sequence: CASYSRYEQYF.

The chain recombines TRBV6-2 or TRBV6-3 with TRBJ2-1; 10 bases map to TRBD2. This CDR3 comprises 14 residues. The V gene end was trimmed by 11 bases and the J gene end by 8 bases; junction bases not matched to a gene: 12. CDR1 and CDR2 from the germline V gene are MNHEY and SVGEGT. CDR3 sequence reads: CAGGASGRAYEQFF. CDR3 DNA sequence: TGTGCCGGTGGGGCGAGCGGGAGGGCCTATGAGCAGTTCTTC.

This clonotype came up a few times. This chain connects TRBV6-4 to TRBJ2-3, with 10 nucleotides matching TRBD2. This CDR3 spans 15 amino acids. J gave up 6 bases and V 4 bases, and 7 bases lay outside the gene matches. Germline V lookup: CDR1 MRHNA, CDR2 SNTAGT. As DNA, the CDR3 is TGTGCCAGCAGTGGGGAAGCGGGGGGGATGGATACGCAGTATTTT. Amino acids: CASSGEAGGMDTQYF.

This chain joins TRBV6-2 or TRBV6-3 and TRBJ2-5; D remains ambiguous. Germline CDR1 reads MNHEY; CDR2 reads SVGEGT. The V and J ends lost 8 bases and 2 bases respectively, with 3 bases between them. The CDR3 runs 10 residues. CDR3 region: CASRQETQYF. CDR3 bases: TGTGCCAGCCGGCAAGAGACCCAGTACTTC.

The V call is TRBV19, the J call TRBJ2-4; maybe TRBD2 (5 bases). The CDR3 is 14 amino acids. V dropped 0 bases and J dropped 9 bases, with 12 bases sitting between them. Germline CDR1 and CDR2: LNHDA and SQIVND (reference sequence). The CDR3 sequence is CASSIDPTGGIQYF. The CDR3 DNA follows: TGTGCCAGTAGTATAGATCCGACCGGAGGCATTCAGTACTTC.

This clonotype was recorded at least ten times. The J gene is TRBJ2-7, the V gene TRBV9; the match to TRBD2 covers 7 bases. The CDR3 sequence is 14 residues long. With 4 bases clipped from V and 6 bases from J, the junction kept 10 bases outside the gene matches. Germline V gene lookup returns CDR1 SGDLS and CDR2 YYNGEE. Here the CDR3 reads CASSLGLPGGEQYF. Written as DNA, the CDR3 is TGTGCCAGCAGCTTAGGACTGCCGGGGGGCGAGCAGTACTTC.

This clonotype appeared many times. This chain links TRBV5-1 with TRBJ1-6; 7 bases are shared with TRBD1. Per germline, CDR1 SGHRS and CDR2 YFSETQ. The CDR3 sequence is 15 residues long. V trimming: 4 bases; J trimming: 8 bases; junction bases outside the gene matches: 9. This chain's CDR3 is CASSPGPGTDSPLHF. The CDR3 nucleotides read TGCGCCAGCAGCCCAGGGCCCGGGACAGATTCACCCCTCCACTTT.

This clonotype was recorded at least ten times. The rearrangement uses TRBV29-1 and TRBJ2-7; possible D gene TRBD2, 5 bases. V lost 8 bases to trimming and J lost 3 bases, with 14 bases between them. Germline CDR1 SQVTM, CDR2 ANQGSEA. The CDR3 runs to 12 residues. CDR3 nucleotides: TGCAGCTCTAGTGAGGGTAGCTACGAGCAGTACTTC. This encodes CSSSEGSYEQYF.

At least ten counts were recorded for this clonotype. The chain couples TRBV4-3 to TRBJ2-3; D is possibly TRBD2 (7 bases). Trimming took off 5 bases at V and 3 bases at J, with 21 bases between the two ends. The germline CDR1 and CDR2 sequences are LGHNA and YSLEER. This CDR3 contains 17 residues. CDR3 in amino acids: CASSETLRGAWTDTQYF. Here the CDR3 DNA reads TGCGCCAGCAGCGAAACATTACGGGGGGCCTGGACAGATACGCAGTATTTT.